This T cell receptor (beta chain) came from a study of glioma-infiltrating T cells after dendritic cell vaccination (dated by TCRdb to about 2016). In terms of the full investigation: A cohort of approximately 15 glioblastoma patients from Phase I and II dendritic cell vaccination trials was included, of whom 9 were newly diagnosed and 6 had recurrent disease. Between the early 2000s and the early 2010s, patients were given autologous tumor lysate-pulsed dendritic cell vaccination. The vaccine was prepared from monocyte-derived dendritic cells that were cultured for 6 to 7 days with IL-4 and GM-CSF and then pulsed overnight with autologous tumor lysate. Each patient got three intradermal injections of the dendritic cell vaccine, spaced at biweekly intervals, in the arm below the axilla. In glioblastoma patients vaccinated with dendritic cells, deep sequencing of TCR beta CDR3 regions served to measure the amount of tumor-infiltrating lymphocytes and to compare repertoires between tumor and blood. TCR sequencing metrics, including TIL content and tumor-blood repertoire overlap, were correlated with survival after dendritic cell vaccination.

The study at large found these results: The cohort was small and heterogeneous, with few patients having full blood and tumor sets and even fewer initial-recurrent tumor pairs. TCR clonality showed no direct relationship with survival, which suggests that a diverse polyclonal response may be important. The response model built on TCR overlap across three groups was characterized as speculative, with prospective validation still needed. After dendritic cell vaccination, a higher estimated pretreatment TIL content predicted longer time to progression and overall survival.

The immunoSEQ assay amplified TCRB CDR3 regions from around 2 micrograms of genomic DNA, or from all available DNA when less than that amount was available. Multiplex PCR used 60 forward primers for TCR V beta segments and 13 reverse primers for J beta segments. Synthetic control templates were spiked into each sample at limiting dilution to estimate reads per starting template. The Illumina HiSeq System generated sequencing reads of 87 bp. On the study's bioinformatics: PCR and sequencing errors were removed by a nearest neighbor algorithm that merged closely related sequences. TCR overlap was measured as the percentage of unique tumor TCR beta sequences that were also present in the peripheral blood of the same patient. This immuneACCESS table, as held by TCRdb, lists in-frame sequences with V and J called but not all clones. Of the missing ones, under half trace to an unresolved V gene in checked studies; the others have no known cause. For V, J and clone size, that table is used; D and trimming come from the DNA. The sample records roughly 51,000 clones, over 75% of which are singletons. Clones ranked in the top ten supply roughly an eighth of the sample.

Selection of patients required sufficient residual fresh-frozen tumor tissue and over two years of available survival data. Molecular status otherwise varied across the glioblastoma patients, but none of them carried an isocitrate dehydrogenase mutation. PBMC were collected before vaccination, two weeks after the third vaccination, and at tumor progression if progression occurred. The Qiagen DNeasy Blood extraction Kit was used to extract genomic DNA. V loses 4 bases, J loses 4 bases, and the germline ends lie 23 bases apart. The CDR3 starts with the cysteine, ends with the phenylalanine, and has 17 residues. Only the CDR3 part of the read is kept: 51 bases, read in frame from the first base. From a lookup of the germline V gene, CDR1 and CDR2 are SGHRS and YFSETQ. Note on this clone: What this receptor recognizes is not known. Qualities for individual bases were not recorded, and no much larger clone is one base off.

This chain joins TRBV5-1 to TRBJ1-2, with a tentative D gene TRBD1 over 6 matching bases. The sequence was obtained from a human donor with glioblastoma. The sequencing used blood, collected before dendritic cell vaccination. The CDR3 has the sequence CASSPHGQQGLVYGYTF. The sequenced DNA is TGCGCCAGCAGCCCCCACGGCCAACAGGGCCTCGTCTATGGCTACACCTTC.